This TCR beta chain is from a study of identical twins. Study results and caveats: For cord blood, abundant beta clonotypes had fewer insertions, unlike memory repertoires, which showed none.

The V and J ends lost 0 bases and 6 bases respectively, with 11 bases between them. The CDR3 covers 15 residues. The germline V gene encodes CDR1 LGHNA and CDR2 YNFKEQ. This clonotype has just a few counts. Its antigen is as yet unknown. TCRdb re-called the 5' RACE reads with MiXCR, one entry per CDR3 protein. The table records 1.5 million to 2 million distinct CDR3 sequences, more than 30% of them present only once. The chain employs TRBV4-2 and TRBJ1-4, with a possible D match to TRBD1 (5 bases). The TCR sequence derives from a newborn girl in good health. The sample taken for sequencing was cord blood. The CDR3 nucleotides read TGTGCCAGCAGCCAAGAGACAGCCGGTGATGAAAAACTGTTTTTT. It yields the protein CASSQETAGDEKLFF.